What follows are 14 T cell receptor beta chains derived from one specimen sequenced in a study of T-cell memory formation after mild COVID-19. TCRdb independently ran MiXCR on the 5' RACE reads; one entry per CDR3 protein. This repertoire shows 350,000 or so distinct CDR3 sequences, about 21% found once; its top ten account for roughly an eighth. The sample was PBMCs or a T cell subset sorted from them (not recorded which). The receptors originated from an adult woman who had mild COVID-19 (a few samples of this study predate the infection). Cell type and time point are not known.

This clonotype was observed many times. The gene calls are TRBV12-3 or TRBV12-4 and TRBJ2-5, with TRBD1 as a possible D gene (5 bases). The CDR3 is 13 amino acids. Trimming removed 3 bases from V and 3 bases from J, with 8 bases in between. CDR3 DNA: TGTGCCAGCAGTTTCCTAGGGGAAGAGACCCAGTACTTC. It encodes CASSFLGEETQYF.

This clonotype was counted between two and nine times. This sequence joins TRBV27 and TRBJ2-5; 7 bases agree with TRBD1. Germline CDR1 MNHEY, CDR2 SMNVEV (reference sequence). The CDR3 spans 15 residues. Trimming cost V 6 bases and J 5 bases; bases outside gene matches: 12. As DNA, the CDR3 is TGTGCCAGCAGGAGAGAGGGGGCTTTTGGGGAGACCCAGTACTTC. It encodes CASRREGAFGETQYF.

The V and J genes are TRBV11-2 and TRBJ2-2, with 7 bases identical to TRBD2. This CDR3 region has 14 residues. The V segment lost 5 bases and the J segment 7 bases; nucleotides outside the gene matches: 7. The germline gives CDR1 SGHAT, CDR2 FQNNGV. The CDR3 DNA sequence: TGTGCCAGCAGCCCCACTGGGGGGGTCGGGGAGCTGTTTTTT. Protein: CASSPTGGVGELFF.

This sequence joins TRBV2 and TRBJ1-1, with D unclear. Germline V CDR1 and CDR2: SNHLY, FYNNEI. Between the trimmed V and J ends, which lost 4 bases and 0 bases, there was a span of 12 bases. The CDR3 has 15 residues. The DNA for the CDR3 is TGTGCCAGCAGTGTTTGGCGGATCATGAACACTGAAGCTTTCTTT. Translated, it gives CASSVWRIMNTEAFF.

This clonotype was detected a few times. The CDR3 reads CAISADRGTEAFF. For the CDR3, the DNA is TGTGCCATCAGCGCCGACAGGGGCACTGAAGCTTTCTTT. V usage is TRBV10-3 and J usage is TRBJ1-1; 8 bases fit TRBD1. Germline V gene data show CDR1 as ENHRY and CDR2 as SYGVKD. The CDR3 consists of 13 residues. V lost 6 bases to trimming and J lost 4 bases; unmatched junction nucleotides: 4.

This chain connects TRBV4-1 to TRBJ2-3; D is perhaps TRBD1 (7 bases). Germline V gene data show CDR1 as MGHRA and CDR2 as YSYEKL. The CDR3 consists of 16 residues. V was trimmed by 0 bases and J by 2 bases, leaving 12 bases between them. The CDR3 DNA reads TGCGCCAGCAGCCAAGATCAGGGGGGCCACACAGATACGCAGTATTTT. Its translation: CASSQDQGGHTDTQYF.

The V and J genes are TRBV7-9 and TRBJ1-2; D possibly corresponds to TRBD1 (6 bases). The CDR3 consists of 14 residues. CDR1 and CDR2 (germline): SEHNR, FQNEAQ (reference sequence). Trimming pared 5 bases from V and 8 bases from J, leaving 18 bases between. CDR3 amino acids: CASSPELTGSGYTF. The CDR3 bases are TGTGCCAGCAGCCCAGAACTGACAGGTTCCGGCTACACCTTC.

A few counts support this clonotype. The rearrangement joins TRBV7-2 to TRBJ2-1; D call uncertain. This CDR3 comprises 16 residues. The germline V and J ends were trimmed by 3 bases and 0 bases, with 12 bases remaining between them. The germline gives CDR1 SGHTA, CDR2 FQGNSA. As DNA, the CDR3 is TGTGCCAGCAGCTTGGACCCATCGAGCTCCTACAATGAGCAGTTCTTC. This codes for CASSLDPSSSYNEQFF.

The V and J genes are TRBV19 and TRBJ2-5, with 11 bases identical to TRBD1. Germline assignment: CDR1 LNHDA and CDR2 SQIVND (reference sequence). The CDR3 totals 14 residues. Trimming at V came to 6 bases and at J to 4 bases, leaving 4 bases not matched to a gene. CDR3 protein: CASRWTGGAETQYF. In nucleotides, the CDR3 is TGTGCCAGTAGGTGGACAGGGGGCGCAGAGACCCAGTACTTC. Using reference TRBV19 and TRBJ2-5 for the parts outside the CDR3, the full variable domain is DGGITQSPKYLFRKEGQNVTLSCEQNLNHDAMYWYRQDPGQGLRLIYYSQIVNDFQKGDIAEGYSVSREKKESFPLTVTSAQKNPTAFYLCASRWTGGAETQYFGPGTRLLVL.

The chain uses TRBV29-1 and TRBJ2-7; TRBD1 aligns across 8 bases. The junction had 13 bases not matched to a gene; V was cut back by 3 bases and J by 6 bases. The CDR3 contains 15 residues. Per the germline V gene, CDR1 is SQVTM and CDR2 is ANQGSEA. In nucleotides, the CDR3 is TGCAGCGTTGAGACTAGTGACAGGGGTTCGGTCGAGCAGTACTTC. Protein: CSVETSDRGSVEQYF.

This clonotype was seen a handful of times. This chain connects TRBV6-5 to TRBJ2-7; D not resolved. The CDR3 runs 14 residues. In germline, CDR1 is MNHEY, CDR2 SVGAGI. V shed 0 bases and J shed 7 bases, with 13 bases lying between them. CDR3 DNA: TGTGCCAGCAGTTACTCCGGATCTGCGCGGGAGCAGTACTTC. Protein product: CASSYSGSAREQYF.

This clonotype was counted between two and nine times. The CDR3 protein is CASSPPTGGGLQPQHF. As DNA, the CDR3 is TGTGCCAGCTCACCACCCACCGGGGGGGGGCTTCAGCCCCAGCATTTT. This chain uses TRBV18 with TRBJ1-5, with TRBD1 as a possible D gene (6 bases). The germline V and J ends were trimmed by 0 bases and 6 bases, with 15 bases remaining between them. The CDR3 covers 16 residues. In germline, CDR1 is KGHSH, CDR2 LQKENI.

This clonotype was observed a handful of times. V and J are TRBV27 and TRBJ1-2; 10 positions agree with TRBD1. The CDR3 has 16 amino acids. The V and J ends lost 6 bases and 7 bases, in that order; junction bases with no gene match: 14. Germline CDR1 is MNHEY and CDR2 is SMNVEV (reference sequence). The CDR3 loop is CASSRDRGPLRGGYTF. As DNA, the CDR3 is TGTGCCAGCAGCCGGGACAGGGGCCCCTTACGCGGTGGCTACACCTTC.

The V call is TRBV6-1, the J call TRBJ1-6; D is unclear. The CDR3 is made up of 14 amino acids. Trimming stripped 6 bases from V and 7 bases from J, with 13 bases between. Germline-derived CDR1 and CDR2 are MNHNS and SASEGT. The CDR3 DNA sequence: TGTGCCAGCAGGATGGGTACGGTAAATTCACCCCTCCACTTT. Encoded protein: CASRMGTVNSPLHF.